This TCR beta chain is from a study of blood T cell repertoires in COVID-19. Study summary: Italy, Spain and the United States were the sources of the convalescent and acute COVID-19 samples. PBMCs, B-cell-depleted T cells, or T cells were the source of the cDNA or gDNA that made up the material.

As processed by the authors: Using reference gene primer amplification, nucleated cell counts were estimated. Generated by immunoSEQ multiplex PCR, the TCRdb table keeps only in-frame clones and is missing some. V, J and clone size were drawn from that table, and D and trimming were deduced from the DNA. The table lists around 340,000 clones, 75% to 90% of them singletons. Those enrolled in Seattle joined during active infection and were followed longitudinally afterward. V lost 6 bases, J lost 3 bases, and 3 bases stayed unmatched. The CDR3 totals 13 residues. The sequence derives from a woman in her sixties or seventies with COVID-19, enrolled during active disease. Sequencing was performed on peripheral blood. V usage is TRBV12-3 or TRBV12-4 and J usage is TRBJ1-2; 8 positions match TRBD1. The CDR3 spells CASRLTGDYGYTF. The CDR3 bases are TGTGCCAGCAGATTGACAGGGGACTATGGCTACACCTTC.